This TCR beta chain was identified during a study of blood T cell repertoires in COVID-19. Some clones are missing from TCRdb's copy, which holds only in-frame ones; the method was immunoSEQ multiplex PCR. This table holds about 260,000 clones, 75% to 90% found once. Germline values: CDR1 MDHEN, CDR2 SYDVKM. V lost 8 bases, J lost 3 bases, and 17 bases lay in between. The CDR3 totals 15 residues. Participants were aged about 18 to 90 years, lived in 20 to 30 US areas, and enrolled virtually. Participants reported their clinical history, and cohort assignment relied on those reports. The chain joins TRBV28 to TRBJ2-1, with a weak D call TRBD2 (5 bases). This clonotype was sampled from a woman in her twenties or thirties with acute COVID-19. Sequenced sample: PBMCs or T cells enriched from blood (not recorded which). In nucleotides, the CDR3 is TGTGCCAGCGGTAGTTCAGCCGGGGTCTACAATGAGCAGTTCTTC. It specifies CASGSSAGVYNEQFF.